The rows below give T cell receptor beta chains drawn from one sample of a study of T cell repertoires in cytomegalovirus infection. One entry per CDR3 protein, called by TCRdb with MiXCR from the reads. In the table there are 150,000 to 200,000 distinct CDR3 sequences, about 22% of which are singletons. Which antigens these TCRs recognize remains unknown. The material sequenced was CD8+ T cells from cultured PBMCs, taken from culture after CMV antigen stimulation. The receptors originated from a human donor in good health (CMV status not recorded). Some clones in this sample may be carry-over from other donors' samples. CDR3s include the opening cysteine and the closing phenylalanine or tryptophan. Fields, in order: V gene, J gene, D gene, clone size, CDR3 DNA, CDR3 protein. The D gene is left open where the match is weak. The size of a clone is reported for some rows only, either as once, few or many, or as a class for expanded clones.

V: TRBV6-2/TRBV6-3
J: TRBJ2-6
D: -
size: few
DNA: TGTGCCAGCAGGCCTGGAACGGACAGTCCCATCACCTTCTCTGGGGCCAACGTCCTGACTTTC
CDR3: CASRPGTDSPITFSGANVLTF

V: TRBV7-2
J: TRBJ2-5
D: -
size: many
DNA: TGTGCCAGCACCTTACCCCCGGGACACGAGACCCAGTACTTC
CDR3: CASTLPPGHETQYF

V: TRBV28
J: TRBJ2-7
D: TRBD1
size: few
DNA: TGTGCCACGCTCCCCCTCCGGGACAGGGGCCGACTTGGCTACGAGCAGTACTTC
CDR3: CATLPLRDRGRLGYEQYF

V: TRBV6-2/TRBV6-3
J: TRBJ1-5
D: TRBD1
size: few
DNA: TGTGCCACTCATGGGAGGGGGCTCAATCAGCCCCAGCATTTT
CDR3: CATHGRGLNQPQHF

V: TRBV12-3/TRBV12-4
J: TRBJ2-1
D: TRBD2
size: -
DNA: TGTGCCAGCAGTCTAGCGGGGGGGGGGAATGAGCAGTTCTTC
CDR3: CASSLAGGGNEQFF

V: TRBV7-2
J: TRBJ1-2
D: -
size: -
DNA: TGTGCCAGCAGCTTAGCGACAGCATTCCTTCACCCGATAGGTCTCTTCACCTTC
CDR3: CASSLATAFLHPIGLFTF

V: TRBV6-6
J: TRBJ1-2
D: TRBD1
size: -
DNA: TGTGCCAGCAGTCAACAGGGGACGGGAGGGTATGGCTACACCTTC
CDR3: CASSQQGTGGYGYTF

V: TRBV29-1
J: TRBJ1-2
D: TRBD1
size: -
DNA: TGCAGCGTTGAAAGCGGACAGGGGGTCGATGGCTACACCTTC
CDR3: CSVESGQGVDGYTF

V: TRBV29-1
J: TRBJ2-2
D: TRBD2
size: -
DNA: TGCAGCGTTGTCGGCGGGAGCACCGGGGAGCTGTTTTTT
CDR3: CSVVGGSTGELFF

V: TRBV7-2
J: TRBJ2-7
D: -
size: few
DNA: TGTGCCAGCAGCCCCATCGGGACGAGCCTCTCCTACGAGCAGTACTTC
CDR3: CASSPIGTSLSYEQYF

V: TRBV4-1
J: TRBJ2-2
D: -
size: many
DNA: TGCGCCAGCAGCCAAGATGGGGGGGGCCCCGGGGAGCTGTTTTTT
CDR3: CASSQDGGGPGELFF

V: TRBV4-1
J: TRBJ2-7
D: TRBD1
size: few
DNA: TGCGCCAGCAGCCAAGACCCGTACAGGGGGGTTTACGAGCAGTACTTC
CDR3: CASSQDPYRGVYEQYF

V: TRBV7-6
J: TRBJ2-7
D: -
size: few
DNA: TGTGCCAGCAGCTTGATCGGGGACGAGCAGTACTTC
CDR3: CASSLIGDEQYF

V: TRBV7-2
J: TRBJ1-6
D: -
size: few
DNA: TGTGCCAGCAGCCCTGAATCCGGGGGTAATTCACCCCTCCACTTT
CDR3: CASSPESGGNSPLHF

V: TRBV12-3/TRBV12-4
J: TRBJ2-7
D: -
size: once
DNA: TGTGCCAGCAGTTATGCCACCGTTACCGGGGAGCAGTACTTC
CDR3: CASSYATVTGEQYF

V: TRBV6-5
J: TRBJ1-2
D: TRBD1
size: -
DNA: TGTGCCAGCAGTTACTCGGACAGGGGGCTTGGCTATGGCTACACCTTC
CDR3: CASSYSDRGLGYGYTF

V: TRBV11-2
J: TRBJ2-5
D: -
size: -
DNA: TGTGCCAGCAGCCATCACCTAGGGAGAGAGACCCAGTACTTC
CDR3: CASSHHLGRETQYF

V: TRBV6-2/TRBV6-3
J: TRBJ2-1
D: TRBD2
size: -
DNA: TGTGCCAGCAGTTGGACTAGCGGCACATACAATGAGCAGTTCTTC
CDR3: CASSWTSGTYNEQFF

V: TRBV27
J: TRBJ1-1
D: -
size: -
DNA: TGTGCCAGCAGTTACCCGGGACACCAGAACACTGAAGCTTTCTTT
CDR3: CASSYPGHQNTEAFF

V: TRBV7-8
J: TRBJ1-1
D: -
size: few
DNA: TGTGCCAGCAGCCGCTGGGGGGAAGACACTGAAGCTTTCTTT
CDR3: CASSRWGEDTEAFF

V: TRBV7-9
J: TRBJ1-5
D: TRBD1
size: few
DNA: TGTGCCAGCAGCTTAATCCCGGGACAGGGGGCGGATCAGCCCCAGCATTTT
CDR3: CASSLIPGQGADQPQHF

V: TRBV7-2
J: TRBJ2-1
D: TRBD2
size: -
DNA: TGTGCCAGCAGCTTAGGAGCGGGGGGGCCGAGAGGTGAGCAGTTCTTC
CDR3: CASSLGAGGPRGEQFF

V: TRBV6-8
J: TRBJ1-1
D: -
size: -
DNA: TGTGCCAGCCGAACGAGAACTGAAGCTTTCTTT
CDR3: CASRTRTEAFF

V: TRBV12-3/TRBV12-4
J: TRBJ1-5
D: TRBD1
size: -
DNA: TGTGCCAGCAGTAGCCGGACAGGGCCGAATCAGCCCCAGCATTTT
CDR3: CASSSRTGPNQPQHF

V: TRBV5-6
J: TRBJ1-1
D: -
size: many
DNA: TGTGCCAGCAGCTTGGTGAGGGTTCGGGGCACTGAAGCTTTCTTT
CDR3: CASSLVRVRGTEAFF

V: TRBV7-2
J: TRBJ1-5
D: -
size: few
DNA: TGTGCCAGCAGCTCCAACGTCGATAGCAATCAGCCCCAGCATTTT
CDR3: CASSSNVDSNQPQHF

V: TRBV12-3/TRBV12-4
J: TRBJ1-4
D: -
size: few
DNA: TGTGCCAGCAGTCCAGGGTCAACTAATGAAAAACTGTTTTTT
CDR3: CASSPGSTNEKLFF

V: TRBV20-1
J: TRBJ2-2
D: -
size: few
DNA: TGCAGTGCTAGCAGGGACACCGGGGAGCTGTTTTTT
CDR3: CSASRDTGELFF

V: TRBV12-3/TRBV12-4
J: TRBJ2-1
D: TRBD1
size: -
DNA: TGTGCCAGCAGCCCCGACAGGGGCGCGGGTGAGCAGTTCTTC
CDR3: CASSPDRGAGEQFF

V: TRBV6-2/TRBV6-3
J: TRBJ2-7
D: -
size: few
DNA: TGTGCCAGCGTAAGGCGGGACTTTACCTACGAGCAGTACTTC
CDR3: CASVRRDFTYEQYF

V: TRBV7-2
J: TRBJ2-6
D: -
size: few
DNA: TGTGCCAGCAGCTACATATCTGGGGCCAACGTCCTGACTTTC
CDR3: CASSYISGANVLTF

V: TRBV19
J: TRBJ2-6
D: TRBD1
size: few
DNA: TGTGCCAGTACCAGACAGGGATTCTCTGGGGCCAACGTCCTGACTTTC
CDR3: CASTRQGFSGANVLTF

V: TRBV7-9
J: TRBJ2-7
D: -
size: -
DNA: TGTGCCAGCAGCTTAGGCTTTCAGGGGCTCTCCTACGAGCAGTACTTC
CDR3: CASSLGFQGLSYEQYF

V: TRBV4-1
J: TRBJ1-1
D: TRBD1
size: few
DNA: TGCGCCAGCAGCCTTCGGGACAGTGAAGCTTTCTTT
CDR3: CASSLRDSEAFF

V: TRBV7-2
J: TRBJ2-1
D: TRBD2
size: few
DNA: TGTGCCAGCAGCCCTAGCGGGGGGGCCACTAATGAGCAGTTCTTC
CDR3: CASSPSGGATNEQFF

V: TRBV6-6
J: TRBJ1-6
D: -
size: -
DNA: TGTGCCAGCAGTGAGGGACCCTCCTATAATTCACCCCTCCACTTT
CDR3: CASSEGPSYNSPLHF

V: TRBV27
J: TRBJ1-2
D: -
size: -
DNA: TGTGCCAGCAGCATAGGTGGGGGGATACGTGGCTACACCTTC
CDR3: CASSIGGGIRGYTF

V: TRBV12-5
J: TRBJ2-4
D: TRBD1
size: few
DNA: TGTGCTAGTGGTGCCGGGACAGGGGGCGCGGCTAGCGTTACCAAAAACATTCAGTACTTC
CDR3: CASGAGTGGAASVTKNIQYF

V: TRBV7-8
J: TRBJ2-5
D: TRBD1
size: -
DNA: TGTGCCAGCAGCTCCCCCGGGACAGGGCCATACCAAGAGACCCAGTACTTC
CDR3: CASSSPGTGPYQETQYF